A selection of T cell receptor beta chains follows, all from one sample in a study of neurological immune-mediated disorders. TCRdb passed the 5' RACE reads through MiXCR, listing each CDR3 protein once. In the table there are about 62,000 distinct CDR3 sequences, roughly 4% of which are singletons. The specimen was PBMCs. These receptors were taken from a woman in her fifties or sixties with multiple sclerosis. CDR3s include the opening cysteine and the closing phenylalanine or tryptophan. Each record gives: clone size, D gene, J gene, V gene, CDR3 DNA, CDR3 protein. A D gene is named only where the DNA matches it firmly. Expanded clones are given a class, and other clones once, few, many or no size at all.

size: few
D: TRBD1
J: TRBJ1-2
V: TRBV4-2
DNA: TGTGCCAGCAGCCAAGATCGCGACAGGGGGAACGGCTACACCTTC
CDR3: CASSQDRDRGNGYTF

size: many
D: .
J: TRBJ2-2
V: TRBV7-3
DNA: TGTGCCAGCAGACGAGACACGGTCGGGGAGCTGTTTTTT
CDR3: CASRRDTVGELFF

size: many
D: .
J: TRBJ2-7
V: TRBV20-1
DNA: TGCAGTGCTAGTGATAGCCAGGGTAACTCCTACGAGCAGTACTTC
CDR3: CSASDSQGNSYEQYF

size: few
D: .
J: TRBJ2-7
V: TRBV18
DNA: TGTGCCAGCACCCGCGAAAGGGCGGACGAGCAGTACTTC
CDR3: CASTRERADEQYF

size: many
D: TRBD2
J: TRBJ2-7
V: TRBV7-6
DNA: TGTGCCAGCAGCTTAGAAGCGGGAGTCACCTACGAGCAGTACTTC
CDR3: CASSLEAGVTYEQYF

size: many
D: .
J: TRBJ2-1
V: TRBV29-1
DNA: TGCAGCGTTGAACTGGGGGCTTTCGATGAGCAGTTCTTC
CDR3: CSVELGAFDEQFF

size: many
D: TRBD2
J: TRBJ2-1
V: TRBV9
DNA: TGTGCCAGCAGCGTAGCTCTAACTAGCGGGAGGAATGAGCAGTTCTTC
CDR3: CASSVALTSGRNEQFF

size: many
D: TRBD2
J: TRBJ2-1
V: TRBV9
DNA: TGTGCCAGCAGCTCACCGACTAGCGGGGGCAGGTTGAGTGAGCAGTTCTTC
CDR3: CASSSPTSGGRLSEQFF

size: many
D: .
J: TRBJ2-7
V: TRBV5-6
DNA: TGTGCCAGCAGCTTGGGACGGAGCTCCTACGAGCAGTACTTC
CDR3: CASSLGRSSYEQYF

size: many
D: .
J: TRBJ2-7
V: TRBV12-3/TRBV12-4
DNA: TGTGCCAGCAGTCCCGGCCGGACGGACCAGCAGTACTTC
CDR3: CASSPGRTDQQYF

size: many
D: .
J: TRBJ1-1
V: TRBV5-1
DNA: TGCGCCAGCAGCTTTTCAGGGTTCAAGAACACTGAAGCTTTCTTT
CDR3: CASSFSGFKNTEAFF

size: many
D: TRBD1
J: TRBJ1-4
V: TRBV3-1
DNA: TGTGCCAGCAGCTATCGGGACAGGAATGAAAAACTGTTTTTT
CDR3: CASSYRDRNEKLFF

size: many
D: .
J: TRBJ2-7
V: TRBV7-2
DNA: TGTGCCAGCAGCTTGCTCGGCTACGAGCAGTACTTC
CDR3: CASSLLGYEQYF

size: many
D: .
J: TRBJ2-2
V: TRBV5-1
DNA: TGCGCCAGCAGCTTGGCCCGGCAGGGGAACACCGGGGAGCTGTTTTTT
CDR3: CASSLARQGNTGELFF

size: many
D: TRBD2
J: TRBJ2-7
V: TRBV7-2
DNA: TGTGCCAGCAGCTTAGACTATAGCGGGAGGGGGTACGAGCAGTACTTC
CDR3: CASSLDYSGRGYEQYF

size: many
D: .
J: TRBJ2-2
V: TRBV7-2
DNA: TGTGCCAGCAGCTTAGTCGGCAGGTATACCGGGGAGCTGTTTTTT
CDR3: CASSLVGRYTGELFF

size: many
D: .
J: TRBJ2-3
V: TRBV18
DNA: TGTGCCAGCTCAACCAACATCGCAGATACGCAGTATTTT
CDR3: CASSTNIADTQYF

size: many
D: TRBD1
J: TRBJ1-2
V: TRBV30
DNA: TGTGCCTGGAGGCGCGGGACAGGCGTTGGCTACACCTTC
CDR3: CAWRRGTGVGYTF

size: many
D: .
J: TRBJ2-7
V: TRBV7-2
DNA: TGTGCCAGCAGCCGCAGGGGAAGAGACTCCTACGAGCAGTACTTC
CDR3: CASSRRGRDSYEQYF

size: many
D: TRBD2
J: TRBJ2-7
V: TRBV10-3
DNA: TGTGCCATCAGTGAGTCAGCGGGAGTTGTCGAGCAGTACTTC
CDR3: CAISESAGVVEQYF

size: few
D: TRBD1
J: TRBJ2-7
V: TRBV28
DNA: TGTGCCAGCAGTTGGACAGGGGAAGTCTACGAGCAGTACTTC
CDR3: CASSWTGEVYEQYF

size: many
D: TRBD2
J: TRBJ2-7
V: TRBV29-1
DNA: TGCAGCGCCTGGGGGACTATTAACCACGAGCAGTACTTC
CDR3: CSAWGTINHEQYF

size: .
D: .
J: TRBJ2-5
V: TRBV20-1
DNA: TGCAGTGCTAGAGATATCCCAGAGACCCAGTACTTC
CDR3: CSARDIPETQYF

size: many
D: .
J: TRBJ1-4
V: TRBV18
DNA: TGTGCCAGCTCAACGGGGGGCCTAAGCGAGTTTTTT
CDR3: CASSTGGLSEFF

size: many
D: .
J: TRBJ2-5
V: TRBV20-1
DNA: TGCAGTGCTAGCCGAGATCCTAACCAGAACCTATTC
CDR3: CSASRDPNQNLF

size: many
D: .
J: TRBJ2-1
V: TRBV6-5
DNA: TGTGCCAGCAGAGGGAGCGGGCGGTACAATGAGCAGTTCTTC
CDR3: CASRGSGRYNEQFF

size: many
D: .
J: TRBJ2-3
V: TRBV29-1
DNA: TGCAGCGTTGGCCCAGGCGGGAACCCAGATACGCAGTATTTT
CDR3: CSVGPGGNPDTQYF

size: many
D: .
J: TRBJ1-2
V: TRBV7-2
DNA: TGTGCCAGCAGCCGATATTTGACGACAGGCGAAAGTGGCTACACCTTC
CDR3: CASSRYLTTGESGYTF

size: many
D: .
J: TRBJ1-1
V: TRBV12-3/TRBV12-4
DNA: TGTGCCAGCAGTTCAGGGGAGGGTAACACTGAAGCTTTCTTT
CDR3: CASSSGEGNTEAFF

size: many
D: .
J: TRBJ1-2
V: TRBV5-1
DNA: TGCGCCAGCAGCTTGGGAGCCGGCTACACCTTC
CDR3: CASSLGAGYTF

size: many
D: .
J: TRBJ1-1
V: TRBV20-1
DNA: TGCAGTGCTAGGGGAGGGAACACTGAAGCTTTCTTT
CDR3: CSARGGNTEAFF

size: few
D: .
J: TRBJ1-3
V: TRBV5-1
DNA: TGCGCCAGCAGCTTGGGGGAGATATTCTCTGGAAACACCATATATTTT
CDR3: CASSLGEIFSGNTIYF

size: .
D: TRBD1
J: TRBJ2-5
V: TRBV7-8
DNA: TGTGCCAGCAGCAACCCCACGGGACAGACAAGGGAGACCCAGTACTTC
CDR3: CASSNPTGQTRETQYF

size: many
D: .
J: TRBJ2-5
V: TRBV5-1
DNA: TGCGCCAGCAGCGGGGGGACAGCGGACCAAGAGACCCAGTACTTC
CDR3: CASSGGTADQETQYF

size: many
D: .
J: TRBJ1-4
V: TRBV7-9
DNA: TGTGCCAGCAGCTTAGGATGGCAGCAAGAAAAACTGTTTTTT
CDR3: CASSLGWQQEKLFF

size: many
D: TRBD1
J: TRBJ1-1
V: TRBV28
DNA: TGTGCCAGCAGTTTTGAGGACAGGGGGACTGAAGCTTTCTTT
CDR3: CASSFEDRGTEAFF

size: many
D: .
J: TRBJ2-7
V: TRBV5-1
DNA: TGCGCCACGCGATCCGGGACACACGTCTACGAGCAGTACTTC
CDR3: CATRSGTHVYEQYF

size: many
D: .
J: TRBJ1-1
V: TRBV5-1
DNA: TGCGCCAGCAGCTTGCCCGGGGGCGAAGCTTTCTTT
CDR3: CASSLPGGEAFF

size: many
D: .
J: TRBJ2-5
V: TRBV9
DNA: TGTGCCAGCAGCGCCAATCCCGGCGGAGGGGGAGAGACCCAGTACTTC
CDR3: CASSANPGGGGETQYF

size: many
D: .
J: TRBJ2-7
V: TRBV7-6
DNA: TGTGCCAGCAGCTCTTCCCCGGGCTTCTACGAGCAGTACTTC
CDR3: CASSSSPGFYEQYF

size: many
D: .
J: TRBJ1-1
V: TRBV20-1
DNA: TGCAGTGCTAGTAAGAACAAGAACACTGAAGCTTTCTTT
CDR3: CSASKNKNTEAFF

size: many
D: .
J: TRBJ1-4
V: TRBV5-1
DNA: TGCGCCAGCAGACCTGGGCTAGCGGGAGAAAAACTGTTTTTT
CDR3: CASRPGLAGEKLFF

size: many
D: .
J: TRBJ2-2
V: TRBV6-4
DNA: TGTGCCAGCAGTGACTCTGAGGTCGGGGAGCTGTTTTTT
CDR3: CASSDSEVGELFF

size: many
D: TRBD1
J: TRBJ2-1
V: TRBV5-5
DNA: TGTGCCAGCAGCATTGGACAGGGGTTCTTCAATGAGCAGTTCTTC
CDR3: CASSIGQGFFNEQFF

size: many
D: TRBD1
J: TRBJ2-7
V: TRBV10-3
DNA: TGTGCCATCAGTGAGTCGACAGGGAGAGACGAGCAGTACTTC
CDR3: CAISESTGRDEQYF

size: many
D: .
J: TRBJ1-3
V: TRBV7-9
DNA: TGTGCCAGCAGCCTCGAGGGAAACACCATATATTTT
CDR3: CASSLEGNTIYF

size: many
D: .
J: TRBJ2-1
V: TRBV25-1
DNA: TGTGCCAGCAAGGGTGATAACTTTTACAATGAGCAGTTCTTC
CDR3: CASKGDNFYNEQFF

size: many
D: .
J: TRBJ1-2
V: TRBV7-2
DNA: TGTGCCAGCAGCTTAGTCAGTACAGCTGTTAGGGGTATCTATGGCTACACCTTC
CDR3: CASSLVSTAVRGIYGYTF

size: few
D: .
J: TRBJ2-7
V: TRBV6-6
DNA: TGTGCCAGCAGTTCTTCCGGGACAACACGGCTCGAGCAGTACTTC
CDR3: CASSSSGTTRLEQYF

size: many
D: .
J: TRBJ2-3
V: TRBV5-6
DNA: TGTGCCAGCAGCTTGGGGGACCGGGACGGCGGGTTTTTT
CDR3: CASSLGDRDGGFF